This T cell receptor beta chain was captured in a study of T-cell reconstitution after alpha-beta-depleted transplantation in children (dated by TCRdb to 2016 to 2018). Some background on the complete study: The study quantitatively tracked T-cell immune reconstitution after TCRalphabeta/CD19-depleted allogeneic hematopoietic cell transplantation in children using TCR repertoire profiling.

Clipping removes 4 bases from V and 4 bases from J, with 6 as the unmatched junction base count. Reading from cysteine to phenylalanine, the CDR3 counts 16 amino acids. Just the 48-base CDR3 DNA is kept, in frame starting at base 1. CDR1 KGHDR and CDR2 SFDVKD were looked up in the germline V gene. Results the study describes overall, beyond this receptor: About two months after transplant, the apparently early recovery of alphabetaT-cell counts reportedly depended on just several hundred clones that had expanded rapidly and came from non-depleted graft cells. In some patients, high TCRbeta diversity at day 60 was attributed to recipient T cells and intrathymic progenitors that had survived conditioning. Hyperexpanded clone frequencies declined over subsequent months; after one year, T-cell counts and TCRbeta diversity were mostly attributed to newly produced T cells.

The library was built by means of PCR. TCRdb lists the instrument as Illumina HiSeq 2500. To normalize quantification of the TCRbeta repertoire, the TCR libraries were built with molecular barcoding that relied on unique molecular identifiers. Using fastp trimming at Q25 and MiXCR clonotype assembly, TCRdb reanalyzed the public sequencing data and kept in-frame beta chains. CDR3 protein sequences are deduplicated, and each keeps its most common genes and DNA. The sample profile shows about 340,000 distinct CDR3 sequences; about 16% of them were found once. The ten largest clonotypes hold approximately 44% of the sample. Points on this clonotype: Its antigen is currently not known. Base qualities are not recorded, but no much larger clone differs from it by a single base.

The sample's treatment or condition label, decoded: allogeneic hematopoietic cell transplantation with graft depleted of TCRalphabeta T cells and CD19 B cells. Transplant recipients were children who received TCRalphabeta/CD19-depleted allogeneic hematopoietic cell grafts. The receptor chain draws on TRBV24-1 and TRBJ2-2; a stretch of 9 junction bases matches TRBD1. The TCR sequence derives from a male patient under 10 years old who had a stem cell transplant for acute lymphoblastic leukemia, so the T cells may come from the graft donor. The sequencing used PBMCs, mostly from graft donor cells, collected 360 days after TCRalphabeta/CD19-depleted stem cell transplant. This receptor carries the CDR3 CATSEGGQGSTGELFF. The DNA sequence reads TGTGCCACCAGTGAGGGGGGACAGGGAAGCACCGGGGAGCTGTTTTTT.